These T cell receptor beta chains were read from a single sample in a study of memory CD4+ T cells and cytomegalovirus serostatus. Measured with immunoSEQ multiplex PCR; TCRdb has only the in-frame clones, and not every one. The table shows around 45,000 clones, with roughly 74% occurring only once. Sequenced: memory CD4+ T cells from blood. These receptors were obtained from an adult in good health and CMV-seropositive. Each CDR3 is given with its conserved first and last residue. Each record gives: clone size, V gene, D gene, J gene, CDR3 protein, CDR3 DNA. A D gene is named only where the DNA matches it firmly. Not every row has a clone size; where given, it reads once, few, many or a size class.

NA	TRBV2	NA	TRBJ1-1	CASSEARGRRDTEAFF	TGTGCCAGCAGTGAAGCCAGGGGCAGAAGAGACACTGAAGCTTTCTTT
few	TRBV9	NA	TRBJ2-5	CASSVVGGETQYF	TGTGCCAGCAGCGTAGTGGGTGGAGAGACCCAGTACTTC
few	TRBV5-1	NA	TRBJ1-6	CASSLLDSPLHF	TGCGCCAGCAGCCTTCTGGATTCACCCCTCCACTTT
NA	TRBV28	NA	TRBJ1-2	CASETQDKDGYTF	TGTGCCAGCGAGACTCAAGACAAGGATGGCTACACCTTC
NA	TRBV9	NA	TRBJ2-2	CASSVRSTNTGELFF	TGTGCCAGCAGCGTAAGGAGCACGAACACCGGGGAGCTGTTTTTT
once	TRBV6-5	TRBD1	TRBJ1-2	CASSPGGFSGYTF	TGTGCCAGCAGCCCAGGGGGGTTCTCTGGCTACACCTTC
NA	TRBV7-8	TRBD2	TRBJ2-5	CASSLVVGGLAGYQETQYF	TGTGCCAGCAGCTTAGTAGTAGGGGGACTAGCGGGGTACCAGGAGACCCAGTACTTC
NA	TRBV5-8	NA	TRBJ2-5	CASSLVWGSQETQYF	TGTGCCAGCAGCTTGGTGTGGGGCAGTCAAGAGACCCAGTACTTC
NA	TRBV4-1	TRBD2	TRBJ2-1	CASSQPRLAGPYNEQFF	TGCGCCAGCAGCCAGCCCAGACTAGCGGGGCCCTACAATGAGCAGTTCTTC
NA	TRBV9	NA	TRBJ2-7	CASSVGGVPYEQYF	TGTGCCAGCAGCGTAGGAGGGGTCCCTTACGAGCAGTACTTC
NA	TRBV15	NA	TRBJ1-3	CATSIAVSGNTIYF	TGTGCCACCAGCATAGCCGTCTCTGGAAACACCATATATTTT
NA	TRBV5-4	NA	TRBJ1-1	CASSLEQGYINTEAFF	TGTGCCAGCAGCTTGGAACAGGGTTATATTAACACTGAAGCTTTCTTT
NA	TRBV10-3	NA	TRBJ1-5	CATHHGGGGNQPQHF	TGTGCCACCCACCACGGTGGGGGGGGCAATCAGCCCCAGCATTTT
few	TRBV2	TRBD1	TRBJ1-2	CASHTGVSFYGYTF	TGTGCCAGCCATACAGGGGTCAGTTTCTATGGCTACACCTTC
NA	TRBV6-5	TRBD1	TRBJ1-3	CASSYSDRGFGNTIYF	TGTGCCAGCAGTTACTCGGACAGGGGGTTTGGAAACACCATATATTTT
NA	TRBV2	NA	TRBJ2-7	CASRLAREGEQYF	TGTGCCAGCAGACTAGCCAGGGAAGGGGAGCAGTACTTC
NA	TRBV11-2	NA	TRBJ2-5	CASSSFSKETQYF	TGTGCCAGCAGCTCTTTTTCTAAGGAGACCCAGTACTTC
NA	TRBV6-5	NA	TRBJ1-5	CASSWTSNQPQHF	TGTGCCAGCAGTTGGACAAGCAATCAGCCCCAGCATTTT
NA	TRBV5-5	NA	TRBJ1-1	CASSLADLEGTEAFF	TGTGCCAGCAGCTTGGCCGATCTCGAGGGCACTGAAGCTTTCTTT
NA	TRBV7-9	NA	TRBJ2-7	CASSLVLAFDEQYF	TGTGCCAGCAGCTTAGTTCTAGCGTTCGACGAGCAGTACTTC
few	TRBV19	TRBD1	TRBJ1-2	CASSRDSTAGYTF	TGTGCCAGTAGCAGGGACAGTACCGCTGGCTACACCTTC
NA	TRBV11-3	TRBD2	TRBJ2-7	CASSLRTSGYRYEQYF	TGTGCCAGCAGCCTAAGGACTAGCGGGTACAGGTACGAGCAGTACTTC
NA	TRBV4-1	NA	TRBJ1-4	CASSQVVTASNEKLFF	TGCGCCAGCAGCCAAGTAGTGACAGCGAGTAATGAAAAACTGTTTTTT
NA	TRBV11-1	NA	TRBJ2-3	CASSPVVSGGTDTQYF	TGTGCCAGCAGCCCCGTCGTAAGTGGGGGCACAGATACGCAGTATTTT
NA	TRBV4-1	NA	TRBJ1-2	CASSQDGGTYGYTF	TGCGCCAGCAGCCAAGATGGGGGTACCTATGGCTACACCTTC
NA	TRBV2	NA	TRBJ1-3	CASRSSRPGRRFSGNTIYF	TGTGCCAGCAGGTCTTCTAGACCGGGACGGAGGTTCTCTGGAAACACCATATATTTT
NA	TRBV28	TRBD1	TRBJ2-7	CASSRQGARQYF	TGTGCCAGCAGTAGACAGGGGGCCAGGCAGTACTTC
NA	TRBV7-2	TRBD2	TRBJ2-3	CASSINSGAGTDTQYF	TGTGCCAGCAGCATCAATAGCGGGGCGGGCACAGATACGCAGTATTTT
NA	TRBV19	NA	TRBJ2-7	CASKWGRDAYEQYF	TGTGCCAGTAAATGGGGACGGGACGCCTACGAGCAGTACTTC
NA	TRBV11-2	NA	TRBJ2-3	CASSLGLSDTQYF	TGTGCCAGCAGCTTAGGACTTTCAGATACGCAGTATTTT
NA	TRBV5-1	NA	TRBJ1-2	CASSLIRAEYGYTF	TGCGCCAGCAGCTTGATTAGGGCGGAGTATGGCTACACCTTC
NA	TRBV6-1	TRBD1	TRBJ1-5	CASSRTGDQPQHF	TGTGCCAGCAGTCGAACAGGGGATCAGCCCCAGCATTTT
NA	TRBV2	TRBD1	TRBJ1-5	CASSVGGGGRQPQHF	TGTGCCAGCAGTGTCGGAGGGGGCGGCCGGCAGCCCCAGCATTTT
NA	TRBV7-9	TRBD2	TRBJ2-1	CASSPRLAGYPSYNEQFF	TGTGCCAGCAGCCCCCGACTAGCGGGCTATCCAAGTTACAATGAGCAGTTCTTC
NA	TRBV5-1	TRBD1	TRBJ2-5	CASSQPGQKETQYF	TGCGCCAGCAGCCAACCGGGACAGAAAGAGACCCAGTACTTC
NA	TRBV19	TRBD1	TRBJ2-7	CASSQGAESYEQYF	TGTGCCAGTAGCCAGGGGGCTGAATCCTACGAGCAGTACTTC
NA	TRBV11-3	NA	TRBJ2-1	CASSLAFAGSEQFF	TGTGCCAGCAGCTTAGCCTTTGCCGGGAGTGAGCAGTTCTTC
NA	TRBV11-3	NA	TRBJ2-1	CASSLGGQYNEQFF	TGTGCCAGCAGCTTGGGGGGACAGTACAATGAGCAGTTCTTC
NA	TRBV2	TRBD1	TRBJ1-5	CASTPGQGGHQPQHF	TGTGCCAGCACCCCAGGACAGGGAGGGCATCAGCCCCAGCATTTT
NA	TRBV19	NA	TRBJ2-7	CASSAFYRESDEQYF	TGTGCCAGTAGTGCCTTCTACAGGGAATCGGATGAGCAGTACTTC
few	TRBV7-2	TRBD1	TRBJ1-3	CASSLRGVQSGNTIYF	TGTGCCAGCAGCCTCAGGGGGGTTCAATCTGGAAACACCATATATTTT
NA	TRBV6-5	NA	TRBJ1-2	CASSLEGGDYTF	TGTGCCAGCAGTCTTGAGGGGGGGGACTACACCTTC
NA	TRBV25-1	NA	TRBJ1-4	CASSEFMGSNEKLFF	TGTGCCAGCAGTGAATTCATGGGTTCTAATGAAAAACTGTTTTTT
NA	TRBV18	TRBD1	TRBJ2-3	CASSRDSSTDTQYF	TGTGCCAGCTCCCGGGACAGTAGCACAGATACGCAGTATTTT
NA	TRBV5-1	TRBD1	TRBJ2-7	CASSPSDRADEQYF	TGCGCCAGCAGCCCTTCGGACAGGGCCGACGAGCAGTACTTC
NA	TRBV27	TRBD1	TRBJ1-1	CASSARDRVSEAFF	TGTGCCAGCAGTGCCCGGGACAGGGTATCTGAAGCTTTCTTT
NA	TRBV2	TRBD2	TRBJ2-5	CASSEARGLAAEETQYF	TGTGCCAGCAGTGAAGCTCGCGGACTAGCGGCGGAAGAGACCCAGTACTTC
NA	TRBV6-5	TRBD1	TRBJ1-6	CASLPRQGSPLHF	TGTGCCAGTCTCCCGAGACAGGGTTCACCCCTCCACTTT
few	TRBV5-4	NA	TRBJ2-5	CASSLDSGGETQYF	TGTGCCAGCAGCTTGGACAGTGGGGGGGAGACCCAGTACTTC
few	TRBV6-5	TRBD1	TRBJ2-7	CASSSDPGTGGAEQYF	TGTGCCAGCAGTTCTGACCCCGGGACAGGAGGGGCCGAGCAGTACTTC